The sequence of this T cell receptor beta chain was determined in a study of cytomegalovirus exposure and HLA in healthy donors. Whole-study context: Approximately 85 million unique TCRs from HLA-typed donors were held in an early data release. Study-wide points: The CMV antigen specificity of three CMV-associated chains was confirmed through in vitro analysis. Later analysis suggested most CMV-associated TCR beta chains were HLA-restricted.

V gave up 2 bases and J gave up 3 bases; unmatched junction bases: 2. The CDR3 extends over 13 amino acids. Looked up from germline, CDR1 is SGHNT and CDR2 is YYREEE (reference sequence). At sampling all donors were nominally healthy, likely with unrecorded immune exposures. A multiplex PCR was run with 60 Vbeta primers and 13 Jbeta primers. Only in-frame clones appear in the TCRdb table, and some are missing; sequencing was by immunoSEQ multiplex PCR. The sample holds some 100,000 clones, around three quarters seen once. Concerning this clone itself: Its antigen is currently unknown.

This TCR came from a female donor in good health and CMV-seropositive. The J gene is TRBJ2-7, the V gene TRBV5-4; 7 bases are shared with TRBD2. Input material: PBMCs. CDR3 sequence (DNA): TGTGCCAGCAGCTTTCCGGGGGGCTACGAGCAGTACTTC. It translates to CASSFPGGYEQYF.